This T cell receptor (beta chain) was sequenced in a study of naive and memory T cell subsets. Whole-study results and caveats: TCR transcript changes with activation or differentiation may affect this RNA method.

A UMI-containing oligonucleotide was joined by 3' ligation to the TCR cDNA template. Whole blood, about 2.5 ml, came from adult healthy volunteers. Reverse transcription used DNase-treated unsorted total RNA, aiming for roughly 1 to 1,100 ng. In the case of this clonotype: Its antigen is unknown.

The CDR3 is 13 residues long. V was clipped by 6 bases and J by 4 bases, with 12 bases between them. Germline V gene sequence: CDR1 MNHEY, CDR2 SVGAGI. Four PCR rounds used nested alpha and beta constant region primers plus the SP2 primer. TCRdb fed the 5' RACE reads into MiXCR, producing one record per CDR3 protein. The sample contains more than 90 distinct CDR3 sequences, around 80% of which appear only once. The clonotype was recovered from a male donor in good health. This table probably holds off-target reads from a library built for another chain. The genes are TRBV6-5 and TRBJ1-2; D gene unclear. CDR3 sequence: CASSPREGYGYTF. The CDR3, as DNA: TGTGCCAGCAGCCCCCGGGAAGGCTATGGCTACACCTTC.